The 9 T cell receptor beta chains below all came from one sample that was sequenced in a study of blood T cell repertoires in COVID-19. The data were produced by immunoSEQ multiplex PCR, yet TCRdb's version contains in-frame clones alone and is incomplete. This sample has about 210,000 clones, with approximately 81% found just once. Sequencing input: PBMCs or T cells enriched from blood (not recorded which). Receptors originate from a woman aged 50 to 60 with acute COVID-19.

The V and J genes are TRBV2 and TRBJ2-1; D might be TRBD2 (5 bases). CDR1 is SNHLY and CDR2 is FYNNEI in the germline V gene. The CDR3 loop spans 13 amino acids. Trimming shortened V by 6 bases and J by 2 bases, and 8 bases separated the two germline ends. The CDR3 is CASRRETYNEQFF. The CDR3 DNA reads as TGTGCCAGCAGGAGGGAGACCTACAATGAGCAGTTCTTC.

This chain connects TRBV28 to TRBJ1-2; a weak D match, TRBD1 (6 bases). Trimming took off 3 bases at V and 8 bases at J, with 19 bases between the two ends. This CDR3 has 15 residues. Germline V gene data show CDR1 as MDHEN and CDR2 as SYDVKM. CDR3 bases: TGTGCCAGCAGTTTTACCCAGGGGAGGGTGAGAGGCTACACCTTC. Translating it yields CASSFTQGRVRGYTF.

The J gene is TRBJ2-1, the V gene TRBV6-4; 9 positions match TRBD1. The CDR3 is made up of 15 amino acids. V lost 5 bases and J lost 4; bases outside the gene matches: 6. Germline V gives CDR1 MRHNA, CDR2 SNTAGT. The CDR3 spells CASSIQGAEYNEQFF. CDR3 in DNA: TGTGCCAGCAGTATACAGGGGGCGGAATACAATGAGCAGTTCTTC.

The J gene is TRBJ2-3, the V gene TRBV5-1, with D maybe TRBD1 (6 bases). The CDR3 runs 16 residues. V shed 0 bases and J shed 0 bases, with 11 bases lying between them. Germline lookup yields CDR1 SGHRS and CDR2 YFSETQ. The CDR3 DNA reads TGCGCCAGCAGCTTGGGCTGGGGGCTAAGCACAGATACGCAGTATTTT. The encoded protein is CASSLGWGLSTDTQYF.

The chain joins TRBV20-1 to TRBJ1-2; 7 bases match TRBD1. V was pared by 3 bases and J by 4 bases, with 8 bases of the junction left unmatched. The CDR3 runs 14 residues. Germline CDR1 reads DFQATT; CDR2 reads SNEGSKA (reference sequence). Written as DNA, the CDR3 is TGCAGTGCTAGTGCGGGACAGTGGGTCTATGGCTACACCTTC. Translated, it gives CSASAGQWVYGYTF.

CDR3 loop: CASSPGDYGQPQHF. The CDR3 nucleotides read TGTGCCAGCTCACCCGGGGACTATGGGCAGCCCCAGCATTTT. This chain uses TRBV18 with TRBJ1-5, with D maybe TRBD1 (5 bases). The CDR3 has 14 amino acids. V dropped 3 bases and J dropped 7 bases, with 13 bases sitting between them. The germline gives CDR1 KGHSH, CDR2 LQKENI.

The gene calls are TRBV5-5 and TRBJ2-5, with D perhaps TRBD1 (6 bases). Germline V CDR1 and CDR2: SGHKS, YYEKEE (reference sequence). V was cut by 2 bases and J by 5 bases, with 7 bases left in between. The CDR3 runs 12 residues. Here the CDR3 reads CASSLTGETQYF. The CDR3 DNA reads TGTGCCAGCAGCTTAACAGGGGAGACCCAGTACTTC.

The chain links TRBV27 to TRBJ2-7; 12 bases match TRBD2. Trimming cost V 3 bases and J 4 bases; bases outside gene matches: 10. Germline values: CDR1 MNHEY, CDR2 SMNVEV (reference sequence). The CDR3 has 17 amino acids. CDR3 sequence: CASSFRLAGVGGYEQYF. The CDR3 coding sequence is TGTGCCAGCAGTTTCCGACTAGCGGGAGTGGGGGGATACGAGCAGTACTTC.

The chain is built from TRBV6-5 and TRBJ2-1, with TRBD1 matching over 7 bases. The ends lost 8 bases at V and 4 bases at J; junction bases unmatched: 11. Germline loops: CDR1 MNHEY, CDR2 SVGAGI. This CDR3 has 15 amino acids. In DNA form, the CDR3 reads TGTGCCAGCTATGAACCGGGACAGACTTACAATGAGCAGTTCTTC. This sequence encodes CASYEPGQTYNEQFF.